This TCR beta chain was recovered during a study of Ad26.COV2.S vaccination and SARS-CoV-2 variants. This CDR3 is built from 20 residues. Per germline, CDR1 SGHNT and CDR2 YENEEA. V shed 0 bases and J shed 0 bases, with 24 bases lying between them. Treatment noted: around 19 received Ad26.COV2.S at low or high dose, single or two shots; about five received placebo; per-sample allocation not given. Collection of the samples took place on day 63 after the first injection of vaccine or placebo. Assay used: immunoSEQ multiplex PCR; TCRdb lists only in-frame clones, some missing. The sample shows some 480,000 clones, around 88% of them seen only once.

Sequenced here: peripheral blood, sampled in a trial of Ad26.COV2.S vaccine versus placebo. This chain links TRBV11-3 with TRBJ2-7, with TRBD2 as a possible D gene (5 bases). This TCR derives from a person aged 18-65 years who received the Ad26.COV2.S COVID-19 vaccine or a placebo. CDR3 region: CASSLDPVGADFKLSYEQYF. The CDR3 coding sequence is TGTGCCAGCAGCTTAGACCCGGTAGGAGCGGACTTCAAACTCTCCTACGAGCAGTACTTC.